One sample yielded the 30 T cell receptor beta chains listed below, sequenced in a study of control samples from healthy donors and cancer patients. Repertoires were generated with immunoSEQ multiplex PCR, while TCRdb's copy carries only in-frame clones and drops some. The table shows 95,000 to 150,000 clones, with 85% to 95% occurring only once. The material sequenced was PBMCs. The receptors were sampled from a man older than 75 with head and neck cancer.

The V gene is TRBV19, the J gene TRBJ1-1, with 7 bases identical to TRBD1. Losses at the gene ends were 5 bases for V and 4 bases for J; bases not matched to a gene: 4. CDR3 length equals 13 residues. CDR1 LNHDA and CDR2 SQIVND come from the germline V gene (reference sequence). The CDR3 DNA reads TGTGCCAGTAGTGACAGGGTCGGCACTGAAGCTTTCTTT. Residues: CASSDRVGTEAFF.

This sequence joins TRBV6-5 and TRBJ2-7, with 10 bases aligning to TRBD1. Germline V gene lookup returns CDR1 MNHEY and CDR2 SVGAGI. The CDR3 is made up of 16 amino acids. V was pared by 4 bases and J by 5 bases, with 11 bases of the junction left unmatched. CDR3 sequence (DNA): TGTGCCAGCAGTTTTGGAATGGGCGGGACAGGGGACGAGCAGTACTTC. It is translated as CASSFGMGGTGDEQYF.

The chain has TRBV2 and TRBJ1-3; D gene unclear. The CDR3 is 14 amino acids. V was pared by 3 bases and J by 5 bases, with 11 bases between. CDR1 and CDR2 (germline): SNHLY, FYNNEI. Written as DNA, the CDR3 is TGTGCCAGCAGTGAGCACAGATTAAGAAACACCATATATTTT. The encoded protein is CASSEHRLRNTIYF. The whole variable domain, filled in from reference TRBV2 and TRBJ1-3, reads EPEVTQTPSHQVTQMGQEVILRCVPISNHLYFYWYRQILGQKVEFLVSFYNNEISEKSEIFDDQFSVERPDGSNFTLKIRSTKLEDSAMYFCASSEHRLRNTIYFGEGSWLTVV.

The rearrangement joins TRBV5-1 to TRBJ1-2; tentatively, D is TRBD1 (5 bases). V was trimmed by 2 bases and J by 8 bases, leaving 13 bases between them. This CDR3 has 13 amino acids. CDR1 and CDR2 (germline): SGHRS, YFSETQ. This CDR3 is CASSFWSRDGYTF. In DNA, the CDR3 is TGCGCCAGCAGCTTTTGGAGTAGGGACGGCTACACCTTC.

The chain employs TRBV2 and TRBJ1-4; D call uncertain. This CDR3 has 14 residues. Germline CDR1 and CDR2: SNHLY and FYNNEI. The germline V and J ends were trimmed by 8 bases and 8 bases, with 18 bases remaining between them. CDR3 sequence (DNA): TGTGCCAGCGAGAGGTCCCGGAGAGAGGAAAAACTGTTTTTT. Residues: CASERSRREEKLFF.

This chain joins TRBV4-1 and TRBJ2-2; 11 bases fit TRBD2. Germline V CDR1 and CDR2: MGHRA, YSYEKL. This CDR3 has 16 amino acids. The V segment lost 0 bases and the J segment 6 bases; nucleotides outside the gene matches: 3. CDR3 nucleotides: TGCGCCAGCAGCCAAGACCCTAGCGGGAGGTCCGGGGAGCTGTTTTTT. Translating gives CASSQDPSGRSGELFF.

In nucleotides, the CDR3 is TGTGCCAGCAGCCAACGGGACAGGGTGTCATCTTTCTTT. Translation: CASSQRDRVSSFF. This chain links TRBV3-1 (or the pseudogene TRBV3-2) with TRBJ1-1, with 9 positions matching TRBD1. The CDR3 consists of 13 residues. Germline-derived CDR1 and CDR2 are LGHDT and YNNKEL (reference sequence). V dropped 2 bases and J dropped 12; count of bases not matched to a gene: 7.

This rearrangement joins TRBV10-3 to TRBJ2-7, with TRBD1 as a possible D gene (6 bases). Germline loops: CDR1 ENHRY, CDR2 SYGVKD. The V and J ends lost 1 base and 0 bases respectively, with 10 bases between them. The CDR3 is made up of 15 amino acids. CDR3 amino acids: CAISEWTASSYEQYF. CDR3 DNA: TGTGCCATCAGTGAGTGGACAGCCTCCTCCTACGAGCAGTACTTC.

The V call is TRBV2, the J call TRBJ1-2; 7 nucleotides align to TRBD1. V was pared by 2 bases and J by 6 bases, with 0 bases of the junction left unmatched. Germline values: CDR1 SNHLY, CDR2 FYNNEI. There are 12 residues in the CDR3. The chain's CDR3 is CASSETGDGYTF. Here the CDR3 DNA reads TGTGCCAGCAGTGAAACAGGGGATGGCTACACCTTC. The complete variable domain, with remaining parts taken from reference TRBV2 and TRBJ1-2, reads EPEVTQTPSHQVTQMGQEVILRCVPISNHLYFYWYRQILGQKVEFLVSFYNNEISEKSEIFDDQFSVERPDGSNFTLKIRSTKLEDSAMYFCASSETGDGYTFGSGTRLTVV.

This rearrangement joins TRBV6-5 to TRBJ2-7; 8 bases agree with TRBD2. This CDR3 has 13 amino acids. V gave up 6 bases and J gave up 6 bases; unmatched junction bases: 7. Germline assignment: CDR1 MNHEY and CDR2 SVGAGI. The CDR3 is CASRTGLVAEQYF. CDR3 sequence (DNA): TGTGCCAGCAGGACGGGACTAGTCGCCGAGCAGTACTTC.

The chain recombines TRBV3-1 (or the pseudogene TRBV3-2) with TRBJ1-1, with D maybe TRBD1 (5 bases). This CDR3 comprises 14 residues. The V and J ends lost 0 bases and 10 bases respectively, with 15 bases between them. Germline V gene data show CDR1 as LGHDT and CDR2 as YNNKEL (reference sequence). The CDR3 DNA is TGTGCCAGCAGCCAAGAAGTTCGGGACGTCGGAGCTTTCTTT. The encoded protein is CASSQEVRDVGAFF.

This clone was picked up a small number of times. This sequence joins TRBV6-6 and TRBJ1-2, with 7 bases identical to TRBD1. V was clipped by 1 base and J by 8 bases; unmatched bases: 13. Germline V CDR1 and CDR2: MNHNY, SVGAGI (reference sequence). CDR3 length: 16 amino acids. CDR3 protein: CASSYYPGGGGGGYTF. CDR3 DNA: TGTGCCAGCAGTTACTACCCGGGGGGGGGAGGGGGCGGCTACACCTTC.

V gene TRBV25-1 combines with J gene TRBJ2-3; D is possibly TRBD1 or TRBD2 (5 bases each). Germline V lookup: CDR1 MGHDK, CDR2 SYGVNS. There are 13 residues in the CDR3. V was shortened by 6 bases and J by 1 base, with 8 bases between the two germline ends. CDR3 in amino acids: CASSQGGTDTQYF. CDR3 sequence (DNA): TGTGCCAGCAGCCAGGGAGGCACAGATACGCAGTATTTT.

The J gene is TRBJ2-1, the V gene TRBV5-5, with D possibly matching TRBD2 (5 bases). The V gene's germline CDR1 is SGHKS and CDR2 YYEKEE (reference sequence). The CDR3 extends over 15 amino acids. V was cut by 7 bases and J by 3 bases, with 17 bases left in between. As DNA, the CDR3 is TGTGCCAGCGAAACGGGGAATACTATCTACAATGAGCAGTTCTTC. This codes for CASETGNTIYNEQFF.

The rearrangement joins TRBV18 to TRBJ2-1; TRBD2 matches at 12 bases. The ends lost 2 bases at V and 6 bases at J; junction bases unmatched: 11. Per germline, CDR1 KGHSH and CDR2 LQKENI. There are 18 residues in the CDR3. The CDR3 region has the DNA TGTGCCAGCTCACCAATCACCCTAGCGGGGGGGCCTTGCAATGAGCAGTTCTTC. Residues: CASSPITLAGGPCNEQFF.

V usage is TRBV4-1 and J usage is TRBJ2-7; possibly TRBD2 for D (5 bases). Germline V gene sequence: CDR1 MGHRA, CDR2 YSYEKL. The V gene lost 1 base and the J gene lost 6 bases, with 10 bases spanning the gap. The CDR3 extends over 13 amino acids. CDR3 region: CASSQGLAGEQYF. The CDR3, as DNA: TGCGCCAGCAGCCAAGGGCTAGCCGGCGAGCAGTACTTC.

CDR3 bases: TGTGCCAGCAGCCCCCCGGTCCCCAGCTCCTACGAGCAGTACTTC. Translated, it gives CASSPPVPSSYEQYF. The rearrangement links TRBV7-9 to TRBJ2-7; D remains ambiguous. The germline V gene has CDR1 SEHNR and CDR2 FQNEAQ (reference sequence). V dropped 5 bases and J dropped 0 bases, with 14 bases sitting between them. The CDR3 runs 15 residues.

V usage is TRBV10-2 and J usage is TRBJ1-6, with unresolved D. Germline V gene sequence: CDR1 WSHSY, CDR2 SAAADI. V lost 0 bases to trimming and J lost 14 bases, with 14 bases between them. CDR3 length: 14 residues. This chain's CDR3 is CASSESAQRGALHF. As DNA, the CDR3 is TGCGCCAGCAGTGAGTCGGCACAGCGCGGGGCCCTCCACTTT.

The V call is TRBV11-2, the J call TRBJ2-2, with 8 bases aligning to TRBD1. The V and J ends lost 5 bases and 3 bases, in that order; junction bases with no gene match: 8. Germline V CDR1 and CDR2: SGHAT, FQNNGV. This CDR3 has 16 amino acids. This CDR3 is CASSIYRGAYTGELFF. The DNA of the CDR3 is TGTGCCAGCAGCATCTACAGGGGGGCTTACACCGGGGAGCTGTTTTTT.

The rearrangement joins TRBV30 to TRBJ1-5; D gene ambiguous. This CDR3 has 13 amino acids. Trimming stripped 3 bases from V and 6 bases from J, with 12 bases between. CDR1 and CDR2 (germline): GTSNPN, SVGIG (reference sequence). In DNA, the CDR3 is TGTGCCTGGAGCCGTGGGGAGGGTCAGCCCCAGCATTTT. It is translated as CAWSRGEGQPQHF.

V gene TRBV19 combines with J gene TRBJ2-1, with 14 bases aligning to TRBD2. Germline-derived CDR1 and CDR2 are LNHDA and SQIVND (reference sequence). This CDR3 has 17 amino acids. V shed 7 bases, J shed 7 bases, and the junction held 12 bases outside the gene matches. The CDR3 DNA sequence: TGTGCCAGTATGGGCGGGTGGGGGACTAGCGGGAGTAATGAGCAGTTCTTC. Translated, it gives CASMGGWGTSGSNEQFF.

The chain recombines TRBV7-9 with TRBJ2-7; possible D gene TRBD2, 6 bases. The germline V gene has CDR1 SEHNR and CDR2 FQNEAQ (reference sequence). V lost 5 bases and J 5 bases, leaving 10 bases between the germline ends. The CDR3 extends over 12 amino acids. Here the CDR3 DNA reads TGTGCCAGCAGCCACCGCGGGGACGAGCAGTACTTC. It encodes CASSHRGDEQYF.

The rearrangement joins TRBV6-1 to TRBJ1-4; 8 nucleotides line up with TRBD1. In germline, CDR1 is MNHNS, CDR2 SASEGT. The CDR3 totals 18 residues. V lost 0 bases to trimming and J lost 0 bases; unmatched junction nucleotides: 6. This CDR3 is CASSEARGRQTTNEKLFF. The CDR3 bases are TGTGCCAGCAGTGAAGCCAGGGGGCGGCAAACAACTAATGAAAAACTGTTTTTT.

The chain combines TRBV18 with TRBJ2-5, with 7 bases that match TRBD1. The CDR3 is 14 residues long. Germline V lookup: CDR1 KGHSH, CDR2 LQKENI. V dropped 2 bases and J dropped 4; count of bases not matched to a gene: 4. The CDR3 here is CASSPGDSPETQYF. DNA of the CDR3: TGTGCCAGCTCACCAGGGGACAGTCCAGAGACCCAGTACTTC.

The gene calls are TRBV9 and TRBJ2-5; D possibly corresponds to TRBD1 (7 bases). The germline V gene encodes CDR1 SGDLS and CDR2 YYNGEE. The V gene lost 3 bases and the J gene lost 4 bases, with 13 bases spanning the gap. The CDR3 covers 14 residues. CDR3 nucleotide sequence: TGTGCCAGCAGCGGTCGACAGGGAGGAGAGACCCAGTACTTC. Encoded protein: CASSGRQGGETQYF.

The chain couples TRBV13 to TRBJ2-2; D gene unclear. The CDR3 runs 12 residues. V gave up 2 bases and J gave up 8 bases, with 6 bases separating them. Looked up from germline, CDR1 is PRHDT and CDR2 is FYEKMQ (reference sequence). The CDR3 spells CASSLTSGELFF. As DNA, the CDR3 is TGTGCCAGCAGCTTAACGAGTGGGGAGCTGTTTTTT.

This chain links TRBV4-3 with TRBJ1-5; D gene ambiguous. The CDR3 consists of 13 residues. V shed 0 bases and J shed 7 bases, with 7 bases lying between them. The germline gives CDR1 LGHNA, CDR2 YSLEER. CDR3 protein: CASSQDKRQPQHF. The CDR3 DNA reads TGCGCCAGCAGCCAAGATAAACGACAGCCCCAGCATTTT.

The chain couples TRBV18 to TRBJ1-5; D remains ambiguous. Deletions cut 3 bases from V and 3 bases from J, with 6 bases between. The CDR3 has 13 residues. The germline V gene encodes CDR1 KGHSH and CDR2 LQKENI. This CDR3 is CASSPLVNQPQHF. The CDR3 DNA sequence: TGTGCCAGCTCACCGCTCGTCAATCAGCCCCAGCATTTT.

The V gene is TRBV11-2, the J gene TRBJ2-5; tentatively, D is TRBD2 (6 bases). This CDR3 comprises 16 residues. V was clipped by 5 bases and J by 2 bases, with 18 bases between them. CDR1 SGHAT and CDR2 FQNNGV come from the germline V gene. CDR3 amino acids: CASSPGWGGVQETQYF. The CDR3 DNA reads as TGTGCCAGCAGCCCAGGTTGGGGCGGGGTTCAAGAGACCCAGTACTTC.

The V gene is TRBV5-4, the J gene TRBJ2-7; possible D gene TRBD1, 5 bases. V lost 4 bases to trimming and J lost 0 bases, with 17 bases between them. The length of the CDR3 is 16 residues. The germline V gene encodes CDR1 SGHNT and CDR2 YYREEE (reference sequence). The CDR3 DNA follows: TGTGCCAGCAGCCAGACTGGACAAGAGAGCTCCTACGAGCAGTACTTC. It yields the protein CASSQTGQESSYEQYF. The entire variable domain, with the rest obtained from reference TRBV5-4 and TRBJ2-7, is as follows: ETGVTQSPTHLIKTRGQQVTLRCSSQSGHNTVSWYQQALGQGPQFIFQYYREEENGRGNFPPRFSGLQFPNYSSELNVNALELDDSALYLCASSQTGQESSYEQYFGPGTRLTVT.